A single sample gave rise to the 30 T cell receptor beta chains below, sequenced in a study of cytomegalovirus exposure and HLA in healthy donors. Researchers ran the PCR with 60 Vbeta and 13 Jbeta primers. Only in-frame clones appear in the TCRdb table, and some are missing; sequencing was by immunoSEQ multiplex PCR. The sample holds under 200,000 clones, about four fifths seen once. The sequencing sample was made of PBMCs. The receptors originated from a woman in her forties or fifties in good health and CMV-seronegative.

The CDR3 loop is CASSEALQGANVLTF. The CDR3 coding sequence is TGTGCCAGCAGTGAAGCTTTACAGGGGGCCAACGTCCTGACTTTC. This chain joins TRBV6-1 and TRBJ2-6; no definite D call. The V end lost 0 bases, the J end lost 4 bases, and 7 bases lay between the germline ends. This CDR3 is 15 amino acids long. The germline gives CDR1 MNHNS, CDR2 SASEGT.

The chain has TRBV19 and TRBJ2-1, with D maybe TRBD1 (5 bases). Between the trimmed V and J ends, which lost 4 bases and 6 bases, there was a span of 13 bases. Looked up from germline, CDR1 is LNHDA and CDR2 is SQIVND (reference sequence). This CDR3 has 14 residues. The chain's CDR3 is CASSNDRNRNEQFF. The CDR3 region has the DNA TGTGCCAGTAGTAACGACAGAAATCGCAATGAGCAGTTCTTC.

The V gene is TRBV7-3, the J gene TRBJ2-2; D possibly corresponds to TRBD2 (6 bases). Per the germline V gene, CDR1 is SGHTA and CDR2 is FQGTGA. CDR3 size: 15 residues. Trimming took 3 bases from V and 4 from J, leaving 12 bases between them. CDR3 nucleotides: TGTGCCAGCAGCTTTGGAGGGGCTGGCACCGGGGAGCTGTTTTTT. This gives the protein CASSFGGAGTGELFF. Complete variable domain (other parts from reference TRBV7-3 and TRBJ2-2): GAGVSQTPSNKVTEKGKYVELRCDPISGHTALYWYRQSLGQGPEFLIYFQGTGAADDSGLPNDRFFAVRPEGSVSTLKIQRTERGDSAVYLCASSFGGAGTGELFFGEGSRLTVL.

Details on this clone: A read error may produce the germline difference seen at one junction end. The rearrangement uses TRBV2 and TRBJ2-5; D is unresolved. The CDR3 spans 12 residues. The V gene's germline CDR1 is SNHLY and CDR2 FYNNEI. CDR3 residues: CASREARETQYF. The CDR3 DNA follows: TGTGCCAGCAGAGAAGCTCGGGAGACCCAGTACTTC.

The J gene is TRBJ2-7, the V gene TRBV28; 7 bases agree with TRBD1. CDR3 length: 17 residues. The J segment lost 2 bases and the V segment lost 5 bases, leaving 15 bases of the junction unmatched. From germline, CDR1 is MDHEN and CDR2 SYDVKM. DNA of the CDR3: TGTGCCAGCAGTCTCCGATTGAGATCAGGGGGTCCCTACGAGCAGTACTTC. Residues: CASSLRLRSGGPYEQYF.

CDR3 residues: CASSDPRGVGNTEAFF. DNA of the CDR3: TGTGCCAGTAGTGACCCCCGCGGGGTCGGGAACACTGAAGCTTTCTTT. The chain employs TRBV19 and TRBJ1-1; D is undetermined. Germline assignment: CDR1 LNHDA and CDR2 SQIVND (reference sequence). CDR3 length: 16 residues. Trimming pared 5 bases from V and 1 base from J, leaving 17 bases between. The whole variable domain, remainder taken from reference TRBV19 and TRBJ1-1, is DGGITQSPKYLFRKEGQNVTLSCEQNLNHDAMYWYRQDPGQGLRLIYYSQIVNDFQKGDIAEGYSVSREKKESFPLTVTSAQKNPTAFYLCASSDPRGVGNTEAFFGQGTRLTVV.

This chain links TRBV5-4 with TRBJ2-7, with TRBD1 matching over 9 bases. V was clipped by 1 base and J by 7 bases; unmatched bases: 12. Per the germline V gene, CDR1 is SGHNT and CDR2 is YYREEE (reference sequence). This CDR3 has 16 amino acids. The CDR3 DNA reads TGTGCCAGCAGCTTGTTTTGGACAGGGGCCACTCGAGAGCAGTACTTC. Its translation is CASSLFWTGATREQYF. The full variable domain, completed using reference TRBV5-4 and TRBJ2-7, is ETGVTQSPTHLIKTRGQQVTLRCSSQSGHNTVSWYQQALGQGPQFIFQYYREEENGRGNFPPRFSGLQFPNYSSELNVNALELDDSALYLCASSLFWTGATREQYFGPGTRLTVT.

The chain carries TRBV11-2 and TRBJ1-2; D is uncertain. V lost 8 bases and J lost 4, with 14 bases in between. Germline CDR1 reads SGHAT; CDR2 reads FQNNGV. This CDR3 is 13 amino acids long. The CDR3 bases are TGTGCCAGCCATGGGGAGCACCTCTATGGCTACACCTTC. As protein: CASHGEHLYGYTF.

The rearrangement uses TRBV28 and TRBJ2-6; a weak D match, TRBD2 (6 bases). Per germline, CDR1 MDHEN and CDR2 SYDVKM. The CDR3 covers 17 residues. Trimming removed 7 bases from V and 0 bases from J, with 16 bases in between. CDR3 sequence: CASTGEAGHSGANVLTF. The CDR3 nucleotides are TGTGCCAGCACGGGGGAGGCCGGTCACTCTGGGGCCAACGTCCTGACTTTC.

The J gene is TRBJ2-2, the V gene TRBV19; TRBD2 matches at 12 bases. Germline CDR1 LNHDA, CDR2 SQIVND (reference sequence). The trim removed 4 bases at V and 6 bases at J, leaving 9 bases unmatched. CDR3 length: 17 amino acids. CDR3 DNA sequence: TGTGCCAGTAGTAGGGGACTAGCGGGCGGGGTCGCCGGGGAGCTGTTTTTT. Protein sequence: CASSRGLAGGVAGELFF.

This chain joins TRBV28 and TRBJ2-5; tentatively, D is TRBD2 (5 bases). CDR3 length equals 13 residues. Trimming took 1 base from V and 6 from J, leaving 9 bases between them. CDR1 and CDR2 (germline): MDHEN, SYDVKM. The CDR3 loop reads CASSLFSVKTQYF. The CDR3 DNA is TGTGCCAGCAGTTTATTTAGCGTGAAGACCCAGTACTTC.

This sequence joins TRBV7-9 and TRBJ1-2; D uncertain. Trimming took off 5 bases at V and 4 bases at J, with 11 bases between the two ends. The germline CDR1 and CDR2 sequences are SEHNR and FQNEAQ (reference sequence). This CDR3 spans 13 amino acids. The CDR3 DNA sequence: TGTGCCAGCAGCCCAGAAGCAGGCTATGGCTACACCTTC. This sequence encodes CASSPEAGYGYTF. Combining the CDR3 with reference TRBV7-9 and TRBJ1-2 gives the whole variable domain DTGVSQNPRHKITKRGQNVTFRCDPISEHNRLYWYRQTLGQGPEFLTYFQNEAQLEKSRLLSDRFSAERPKGSFSTLEIQRTEQGDSAMYLCASSPEAGYGYTFGSGTRLTVV.

The rearrangement uses TRBV5-4 and TRBJ2-5, with 8 nucleotides matching TRBD2. V shed 4 bases and J 5 bases; nucleotides not matched to a gene: 10. Per germline, CDR1 SGHNT and CDR2 YYREEE (reference sequence). The CDR3 is 15 amino acids. Here the CDR3 reads CASSPGTSDGETQYF. In nucleotides, the CDR3 is TGTGCCAGCAGCCCCGGGACTAGTGACGGGGAGACCCAGTACTTC.

The chain uses TRBV7-2 and TRBJ2-3; 7 bases agree with TRBD2. The germline V gene has CDR1 SGHTA and CDR2 FQGNSA. Unmatched junction bases numbered 10, after V lost 1 base and J lost 6 bases. CDR3 length equals 16 residues. Here the CDR3 DNA reads TGTGCCAGCAGCTTAGTTGCGGGGGTCGCGTCGGATACGCAGTATTTT. Translated: CASSLVAGVASDTQYF.

CDR3: CASSWGTSGLDQETQYF. The CDR3 DNA reads as TGCGCCAGCAGCTGGGGTACTAGCGGGTTAGACCAAGAGACCCAGTACTTC. The chain links TRBV5-1 to TRBJ2-5; 9 positions agree with TRBD2. CDR3 size: 17 residues. Losses at the gene ends were 3 bases for V and 0 bases for J; bases not matched to a gene: 9. CDR1 is SGHRS and CDR2 is YFSETQ in the germline V gene.

The V call is TRBV10-3, the J call TRBJ1-2, with 12 nucleotides matching TRBD1. V lost 8 bases and J lost 2; bases outside the gene matches: 6. The CDR3 runs to 15 residues. The V gene's germline CDR1 is ENHRY and CDR2 SYGVKD. The chain's CDR3 is CAIASGTGGNYGYTF. The CDR3 DNA reads TGTGCCATCGCCAGCGGGACAGGGGGCAACTATGGCTACACCTTC.

V and J are TRBV5-4 and TRBJ2-7, with a weak D call TRBD2 (6 bases). V gave up 2 bases and J gave up 1 base, with 16 bases separating them. Germline values: CDR1 SGHNT, CDR2 YYREEE (reference sequence). This CDR3 region has 16 residues. In DNA, the CDR3 is TGTGCCAGCAGCTTATCGGCGGGGCTCGGTTCCTACGAGCAGTACTTC. As protein: CASSLSAGLGSYEQYF.

This clone was detected only a few times. The rearrangement links TRBV4-3 to TRBJ1-3; 9 bases are a match to TRBD1. J gave up 3 bases and V 3 bases, and 3 bases lay outside the gene matches. The CDR3 spans 15 residues. CDR1 LGHNA and CDR2 YSLEER come from the germline V gene. CDR3 loop: CASSHLTGGGNTIYF. The CDR3 nucleotides are TGCGCCAGCAGCCACCTGACAGGGGGTGGAAACACCATATATTTT.

J is TRBJ2-6 and V is TRBV6-1; 7 bases map to TRBD1. In germline, CDR1 is MNHNS, CDR2 SASEGT. Losses at the gene ends were 3 bases for V and 1 base for J; bases not matched to a gene: 3. CDR3 size: 16 residues. The CDR3 protein is CASSDQTGSGANVLTF. DNA of the CDR3: TGTGCCAGCAGTGACCAGACAGGGTCTGGGGCCAACGTCCTGACTTTC.

In its sample, this clone was seen a few times. The chain joins TRBV7-3 to TRBJ1-1; no firm D call. Per germline, CDR1 SGHTA and CDR2 FQGTGA. Trimming stripped 5 bases from V and 11 bases from J, with 12 bases between. The CDR3 is made up of 11 amino acids. The CDR3 loop reads CASSQVVLAFF. The CDR3 bases are TGTGCCAGCAGCCAGGTCGTATTGGCTTTCTTT.

The chain has TRBV7-8 and TRBJ1-1, with D possibly being TRBD1 (6 bases). CDR1 SGHVS and CDR2 FQNEAQ come from the germline V gene. The CDR3 has 13 residues. Trimming cost V 5 bases and J 1 base, with 8 bases left between them. DNA for the CDR3: TGTGCCAGCAGCACAGGGAGGAACACTGAAGCTTTCTTT. This translates into CASSTGRNTEAFF.

The chain joins TRBV5-5 to TRBJ2-3; 9 nucleotides match TRBD2. The CDR3 length is 15 residues. Unmatched junction bases numbered 2, after V lost 0 bases and J lost 3 bases. CDR1 is SGHKS, CDR2 YYEKEE, per germline (reference sequence). The CDR3 is CASSLGLAGTDTQYF. CDR3 nucleotides: TGTGCCAGCAGCTTGGGGCTAGCGGGGACAGATACGCAGTATTTT.

V usage is TRBV7-2 and J usage is TRBJ2-7, with a tentative D call TRBD1 (6 bases). The CDR3 runs to 15 residues. Germline V gene lookup returns CDR1 SGHTA and CDR2 FQGNSA. Trimming removed 4 bases from V and 0 bases from J, with 13 bases in between. CDR3 in amino acids: CASSWAQGLSYEQYF. CDR3 nucleotides: TGTGCCAGCAGCTGGGCGCAGGGGCTCTCCTACGAGCAGTACTTC.

The rearrangement links TRBV4-1 to TRBJ2-1, with 7 nucleotides matching TRBD2. Germline-derived CDR1 and CDR2 are MGHRA and YSYEKL. The CDR3 totals 15 residues. The J segment lost 4 bases and the V segment lost 1 base, leaving 4 bases of the junction unmatched. CDR3 sequence: CASSQASGHYNEQFF. The CDR3 nucleotides read TGCGCCAGCAGCCAAGCTAGCGGTCATTACAATGAGCAGTTCTTC.

This rearrangement joins TRBV7-2 to TRBJ2-5, with 10 positions matching TRBD2. The germline gives CDR1 SGHTA, CDR2 FQGNSA. V trimming: 2 bases; J trimming: 5 bases; junction bases outside the gene matches: 2. The CDR3 extends over 14 amino acids. The CDR3 sequence: CASSLSSGGETQYF. CDR3 bases: TGTGCCAGCAGCTTAAGTAGCGGGGGGGAGACCCAGTACTTC.

The CDR3 DNA sequence: TGTGCCAGCAGCTTAGCAGGGGCCCTAAGCACAGATACGCAGTATTTT. It codes for CASSLAGALSTDTQYF. The chain uses TRBV7-8 and TRBJ2-3; weak D call: TRBD1 (5 bases). Germline-derived CDR1 and CDR2 are SGHVS and FQNEAQ. V lost 0 bases, J lost 0 bases, and 10 bases lay in between. The CDR3 is made up of 16 amino acids.

The chain uses TRBV5-1 and TRBJ2-2, with a tentative D call TRBD2 (6 bases). V was shortened by 5 bases and J by 6 bases, with 23 bases between the two germline ends. Germline V gives CDR1 SGHRS, CDR2 YFSETQ. The CDR3 extends over 17 amino acids. CDR3 residues: CASSPSTTRGRAGELFF. CDR3 nucleotide sequence: TGCGCCAGCAGTCCCTCGACGACTAGGGGCAGGGCCGGGGAGCTGTTTTTT.

The chain combines TRBV6-5 with TRBJ2-7; D is undetermined. Trimming took 5 bases from V and 1 from J, leaving 12 bases between them. The CDR3 contains 14 residues. Germline V gives CDR1 MNHEY, CDR2 SVGAGI. CDR3 sequence reads: CASSKSEVSYEQYF. CDR3 coding DNA: TGTGCCAGCAGTAAGAGCGAGGTATCCTACGAGCAGTACTTC.

On this clone itself: This same CDR3 is encoded by further DNA sequences in the sample. The rearrangement uses TRBV19 and TRBJ2-7, with D tentatively TRBD1 (6 bases). The CDR3 sequence is 13 residues long. CDR1 is LNHDA, CDR2 SQIVND, per germline (reference sequence). V gave up 6 bases and J gave up 3 bases, with 12 bases separating them. This CDR3 is CASSPGQIYEQYF. As DNA, the CDR3 is TGTGCCAGTAGCCCGGGACAAATCTACGAGCAGTACTTC.

There are a few counts of this clone. The genes are TRBV11-3 and TRBJ1-5; no reliable D call. The CDR3 has 17 amino acids. Trimming removed 3 bases at V and 0 bases at J, with 15 bases between. Germline CDR1 SGHNT, CDR2 YENEEA. CDR3 nucleotides: TGTGCCAGCAGCTTCTATAGCGGACTTTATAGCAATCAGCCCCAGCATTTT. Encoded protein: CASSFYSGLYSNQPQHF.